This T cell receptor (beta chain) stems from a study of T cells in Graves' hyperthyroidism and ophthalmopathy. For ophthalmopathy patients, the Clinical Activity Score was at least 3 and the NOSPECS grade at least 4; duration was under 3 months. Any patient presenting with uncontrolled infection, other autoimmune disease, pregnancy or lactation was left out. Points from the study as a whole: The blood repertoire included most of the expanded thyroid clonotypes above 0.001. Ophthalmopathy could be told apart from stable hyperthyroidism with a 13 V-J model.

Germline-derived CDR1 and CDR2 are SGDLS and YYNGEE. The CDR3 runs to 16 residues. The trim removed 4 bases at V and 7 bases at J, leaving 14 bases unmatched. TCR beta CDR3 region amplification was performed from RNA transcripts. First-round RT-PCR of the TCR CDR3 relied on the HTBI primer set. TCRdb redid the calling of the multiplex PCR reads with MiXCR, one entry per CDR3 protein. In the table there are about 37,000 distinct CDR3 sequences, 40% to 60% of which are singletons. This clonotype occurred many times. The antigen remains undetermined. Sequencing was performed on blood. The chain carries TRBV9 and TRBJ1-5; TRBD1 matches at 7 bases. The sequence derives from a man aged 35 to 55 with Graves' ophthalmopathy. Here the CDR3 reads CASSPTEGTGDQPQHF. The DNA of the CDR3 is TGTGCCAGCAGCCCTACGGAGGGCACAGGGGACCAGCCCCAGCATTTT.